This T cell receptor (beta chain) was found in a study of cytomegalovirus exposure and HLA in healthy donors. V was shortened by 2 bases and J by 4 bases, with 8 bases between the two germline ends. Germline CDR1 is MNHNY and CDR2 is SVGAGI (reference sequence). This CDR3 is built from 14 residues. Study results and limitations: Specificity for CMV antigens was confirmed in vitro for three of the CMV-associated chains. Analysis performed later showed TCR beta chains linked to HLA being more clonally expanded than equally common others.

A note on this clone: The antigen remains undetermined.

At sampling all donors were nominally healthy, likely with unrecorded immune exposures. The primer mix had 60 Vbeta and 13 Jbeta primers. Data came from immunoSEQ multiplex PCR; TCRdb stores just in-frame clones and leaves some out. The data show 200,000 or so clones, 76% seen once. This sequence originates from a man between 18 and 29 years old in good health and CMV-seronegative. The sample comprised PBMCs. This chain links TRBV6-6 with TRBJ2-2, with no clear D. The CDR3 reads CASSYPPRTGELFF. The CDR3 DNA follows: TGTGCCAGCAGTTACCCCCCGCGCACCGGGGAGCTGTTTTTT.